The clone carrying this T cell receptor beta chain was observed many times. The sample comes from a study of T cells in Graves' hyperthyroidism and ophthalmopathy. From RNA transcripts, TCR beta CDR3 regions were amplified. The TCR CDR3 was amplified in a first-round RT-PCR using the HTBI primer set. TCRdb processed the multiplex PCR reads anew with MiXCR; each CDR3 protein has one entry. The repertoire has under 450,000 distinct CDR3 sequences, more than 15% of them found once; the top ten carry around an eighth. Trimming removed 0 bases from V and 2 bases from J, with 17 bases in between. From germline, CDR1 is MNHEY and CDR2 SVGAGI. This CDR3 spans 17 amino acids.

Material for sequencing was blood. This receptor was taken from a woman younger than 35 with Graves' hyperthyroidism. J is TRBJ2-7 and V is TRBV6-5, with D tentatively TRBD2 (6 bases). The DNA of the CDR3 is TGTGCCAGCAGTTACTCGACCCCGGGACTTTCTCCCTACGAGCAGTACTTC. Translated: CASSYSTPGLSPYEQYF.